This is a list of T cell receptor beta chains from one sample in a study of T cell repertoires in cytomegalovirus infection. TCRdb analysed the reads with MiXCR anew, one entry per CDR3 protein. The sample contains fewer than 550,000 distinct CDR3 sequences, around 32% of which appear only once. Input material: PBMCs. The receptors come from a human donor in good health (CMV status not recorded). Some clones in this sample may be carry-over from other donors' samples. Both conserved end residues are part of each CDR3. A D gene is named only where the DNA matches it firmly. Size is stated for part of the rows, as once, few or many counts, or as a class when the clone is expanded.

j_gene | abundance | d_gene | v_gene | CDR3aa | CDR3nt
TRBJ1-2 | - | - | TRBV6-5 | CASSYSEWGGYTF | TGTGCCAGCAGTTACTCGGAGTGGGGGGGCTACACCTTC
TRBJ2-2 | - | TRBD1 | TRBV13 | CASSLGQGNANTGELFF | TGTGCCAGCAGCTTAGGACAGGGGAACGCGAACACCGGGGAGCTGTTTTTT
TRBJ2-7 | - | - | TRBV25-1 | CASSEYTGASSYEQYF | TGTGCCAGCAGTGAATACACAGGCGCTAGCTCCTACGAGCAGTACTTC
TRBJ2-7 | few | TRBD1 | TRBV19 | CASSPFRDRASYEQYF | TGTGCCAGTAGTCCTTTCCGGGACAGGGCCTCCTACGAGCAGTACTTC
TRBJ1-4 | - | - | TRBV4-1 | CASSQEKGLREKLFF | TGCGCCAGCAGCCAAGAAAAGGGACTTCGGGAAAAACTGTTTTTT
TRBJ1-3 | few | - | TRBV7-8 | CASSLWGGTGNTIYF | TGTGCCAGCAGCTTATGGGGAGGGACTGGAAACACCATATATTTT
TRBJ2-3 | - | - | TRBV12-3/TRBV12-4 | CASTLCQNTDTQYF | TGTGCCAGCACCTTGTGCCAGAACACAGATACGCAGTATTTT
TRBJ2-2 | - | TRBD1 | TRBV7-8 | CASSLMGQGWSGELFF | TGTGCCAGCAGCTTAATGGGACAGGGCTGGTCCGGGGAGCTGTTTTTC
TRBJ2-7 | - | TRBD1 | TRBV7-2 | CASSLRDRLIGVQYF | TGTGCCAGCAGCTTAAGGGACAGATTAATTGGGGTGCAGTACTTC
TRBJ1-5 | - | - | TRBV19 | CASSIRPAAWNQPQHF | TGTGCCAGTAGTATAAGGCCTGCAGCATGGAATCAGCCCCAGCATTTT
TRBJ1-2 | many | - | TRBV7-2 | CASSGELQVLHGYTF | TGTGCCAGCAGCGGAGAGCTACAGGTTCTACATGGCTACACCTTC
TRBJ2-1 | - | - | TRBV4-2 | CASSQVRGYNEQFF | TGTGCCAGCAGCCAAGTGAGAGGGTACAATGAGCAGTTCTTC
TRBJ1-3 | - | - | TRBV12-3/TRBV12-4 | CASSWFRDSPFSSGNTIYF | TGTGCCAGCAGTTGGTTTCGAGACAGCCCCTTCAGCTCTGGAAACACCATATATTTT
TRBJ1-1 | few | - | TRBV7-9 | CASSLVGEYEAFF | TGTGCCAGCAGCTTAGTGGGGGAGTATGAAGCTTTCTTT
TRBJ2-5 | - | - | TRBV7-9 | CASSSYRARGETQYF | TGTGCCAGCAGCTCATACAGGGCCAGGGGAGAGACCCAGTACTTC
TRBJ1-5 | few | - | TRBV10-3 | CAISEGDTGQPQHF | TGTGCCATCAGTGAAGGGGACACGGGCCAGCCCCAGCATTTT
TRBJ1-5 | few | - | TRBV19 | CASPPMVRRGAINQPQHF | TGTGCCAGCCCTCCGATGGTGCGTCGGGGGGCCATCAATCAGCCCCAGCATTTT